This TCR beta chain came from a study of blood T cell repertoires in COVID-19. Study-level background: Both acute and convalescent COVID-19 samples were obtained from the United States, Italy and Spain. T cells, B-cell-depleted T cells, or PBMCs provided the cDNA or gDNA that served as material.

Sequenced by immunoSEQ multiplex PCR; TCRdb stores in-frame clones only, minus some. This table holds 200,000 or so clones, approximately 88% found once. Germline V gene data show CDR1 as LNHDA and CDR2 as SQIVND (reference sequence). Trimming took off 9 bases at V and 4 bases at J, with 21 bases between the two ends. This CDR3 spans 15 amino acids. The genes are TRBV19 and TRBJ1-2, with a weak D call TRBD1 (6 bases). Sequencing input: PBMCs or T cells enriched from blood (not recorded which). This TCR was sampled from a woman aged 40 to 55 with acute COVID-19. CDR3 bases: TGTGCCAGCACCAGACAGGCCTTAGCCTCCTATGGCTACACCTTC. Translating it yields CASTRQALASYGYTF.